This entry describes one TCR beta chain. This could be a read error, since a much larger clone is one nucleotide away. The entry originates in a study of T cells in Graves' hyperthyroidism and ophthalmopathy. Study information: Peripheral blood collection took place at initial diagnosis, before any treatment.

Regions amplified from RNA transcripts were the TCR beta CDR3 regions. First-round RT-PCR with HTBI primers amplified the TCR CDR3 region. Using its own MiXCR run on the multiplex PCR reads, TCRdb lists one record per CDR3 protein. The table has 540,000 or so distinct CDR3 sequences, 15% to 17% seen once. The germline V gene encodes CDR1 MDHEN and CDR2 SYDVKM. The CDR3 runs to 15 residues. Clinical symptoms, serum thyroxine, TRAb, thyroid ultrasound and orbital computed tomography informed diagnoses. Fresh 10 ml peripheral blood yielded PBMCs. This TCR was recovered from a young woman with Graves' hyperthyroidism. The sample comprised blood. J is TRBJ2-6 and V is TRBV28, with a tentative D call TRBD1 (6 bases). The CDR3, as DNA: TGTGCCAGCAGTTTTAGGGGGTCTGGGGCCAGCGTCCTGACTTTC. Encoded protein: CASSFRGSGASVLTF. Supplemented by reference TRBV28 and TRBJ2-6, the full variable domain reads DVKVTQSSRYLVKRTGEKVFLECVQDMDHENMFWYRQDPGLGLRLIYFSYDVKMKEKGDIPEGYSVSREKKERFSLILESASTNQTSMYLCASSFRGSGASVLTFGAGSRLTVL.